The 12 T cell receptor beta chains in this list originate from one sample, sequenced in a study of T cell repertoires in cytomegalovirus infection. A single record per CDR3 protein comes from TCRdb applying MiXCR to the reads. The sample lists approximately 770,000 distinct CDR3 sequences; 29% were seen once. For these TCRs, the target antigens are not known. Specimen: cultured CD8+ T cells from PBMCs, collected from culture after CMV antigen stimulation. The receptors come from a human donor in good health (CMV status not recorded). Some clones in this sample may be carry-over from other donors' samples.

The rearrangement uses TRBV2 and TRBJ2-4; D remains unclear. CDR3 length: 11 amino acids. The V and J ends lost 6 bases and 4 bases respectively, with 4 bases between them. Germline V gene lookup returns CDR1 SNHLY and CDR2 FYNNEI. The CDR3 region has the DNA TGTGCCAGCAGGCTGAAAAACATTCAGTACTTC. This gives the protein CASRLKNIQYF.

In its sample, this clonotype was seen a few times. Written as DNA, the CDR3 is TGTGCCAGCAGAGGACAGCCCTACGAGCAGTACTTC. It is translated as CASRGQPYEQYF. The chain has TRBV6-1 and TRBJ2-7, with TRBD1 as a possible D gene (6 bases). Trimming left V 6 bases short and J 2 bases short, with 8 bases between. This CDR3 has 12 amino acids. Germline-derived CDR1 and CDR2 are MNHNS and SASEGT.

This clonotype was counted a few times. V gene TRBV27 combines with J gene TRBJ1-4; D perhaps matches TRBD1 (6 bases). Trimming removed 8 bases from V and 4 bases from J, with 26 bases in between. Germline values: CDR1 MNHEY, CDR2 SMNVEV (reference sequence). The CDR3 extends over 18 amino acids. CDR3 coding DNA: TGTGCCAGCGGCCATCACAGGGAGGGGGAGCAATTTAATGAAAAACTGTTTTTT. It yields the protein CASGHHREGEQFNEKLFF.

This clonotype appeared a few times. The chain is built from TRBV7-9 and TRBJ1-1; D gene unclear. Trimming pared 6 bases from V and 5 bases from J, leaving 16 bases between. CDR1 is SEHNR, CDR2 FQNEAQ, per germline (reference sequence). The CDR3 contains 14 residues. CDR3 protein: CASSGSRSRTEAFF. The CDR3 nucleotides are TGTGCCAGCAGTGGGTCCCGATCTCGGACTGAAGCTTTCTTT.

This CDR3 reads CASSAWTDNSPLHF. As DNA, the CDR3 is TGCGCCAGCAGTGCGTGGACAGATAATTCACCCCTCCACTTT. This chain uses TRBV10-2 with TRBJ1-6, with TRBD1 as a possible D gene (6 bases). CDR3 size: 14 residues. Germline CDR1 and CDR2: WSHSY and SAAADI. Between the trimmed V and J ends, which lost 4 bases and 5 bases, there was a span of 9 bases.

V usage is TRBV7-8 and J usage is TRBJ1-6, with a weak D call TRBD1 (5 bases). Germline V lookup: CDR1 SGHVS, CDR2 FQNEAQ. Between the trimmed V and J ends, which lost 5 bases and 13 bases, there was a span of 30 bases. The CDR3 runs 18 residues. The CDR3 protein is CASSIYAWGRSIWWPLHF. CDR3 DNA: TGTGCCAGCAGCATTTACGCGTGGGGACGGAGTATTTGGTGGCCCCTCCACTTT.

This sequence joins TRBV7-9 and TRBJ2-3; D uncertain. CDR1 and CDR2 (germline): SEHNR, FQNEAQ (reference sequence). The CDR3 length is 15 residues. The V gene lost 7 bases and the J gene lost 0 bases, with 14 bases spanning the gap. The chain's CDR3 is CASKIGKTSTDTQYF. CDR3 in DNA: TGTGCCAGCAAAATTGGCAAAACTAGCACAGATACGCAGTATTTT.

This clonotype was observed a few times. The V and J genes are TRBV7-3 and TRBJ2-1, with 11 bases that match TRBD2. The germline gives CDR1 SGHTA, CDR2 FQGTGA. The trim removed 5 bases at V and 6 bases at J, leaving 6 bases unmatched. This CDR3 region has 15 residues. The CDR3 region has the DNA TGTGCCAGCAGCGTAGCGGGGGGGCCAGGCAATGAGCAGTTCTTC. Translated: CASSVAGGPGNEQFF.

The CDR3 DNA follows: TGCGCCAGCAGCCAAGGACCCGGAGCGGGGCCCACAGATACGCAGTATTTT. This gives the protein CASSQGPGAGPTDTQYF. The chain recombines TRBV4-1 with TRBJ2-3; the match to TRBD2 covers 7 bases. This CDR3 spans 17 amino acids. V lost 1 base, J lost 2 bases, and 9 bases stayed unmatched. Germline V gene sequence: CDR1 MGHRA, CDR2 YSYEKL.

This clonotype was counted a few times. This chain joins TRBV19 and TRBJ1-2; D remains ambiguous. The germline V and J ends were trimmed by 8 bases and 4 bases, with 8 bases remaining between them. The germline V gene encodes CDR1 LNHDA and CDR2 SQIVND (reference sequence). The CDR3 runs to 11 residues. The CDR3 DNA reads TGTGCCAGTCGGTCTCTCTATGGCTACACCTTC. Translation gives CASRSLYGYTF. The whole variable domain, filled in from reference TRBV19 and TRBJ1-2, reads DGGITQSPKYLFRKEGQNVTLSCEQNLNHDAMYWYRQDPGQGLRLIYYSQIVNDFQKGDIAEGYSVSREKKESFPLTVTSAQKNPTAFYLCASRSLYGYTFGSGTRLTVV.

This chain uses TRBV7-9 with TRBJ2-1; TRBD2 aligns across 10 bases. Germline loops: CDR1 SEHNR, CDR2 FQNEAQ (reference sequence). This CDR3 comprises 15 residues. The ends lost 2 bases at V and 8 bases at J; junction bases unmatched: 6. This CDR3 reads CASSLRSGGAYEQFF. In nucleotides, the CDR3 is TGTGCCAGCAGCTTAAGGAGCGGGGGGGCCTATGAGCAGTTCTTC.

This clonotype was counted a few times. The V call is TRBV24-1, the J call TRBJ2-1; D call uncertain. With 6 bases removed from V and 8 bases from J, the gap between germline ends came to 10 bases. Per germline, CDR1 KGHDR and CDR2 SFDVKD. The CDR3 is made up of 12 amino acids. The CDR3, as DNA: TGTGCCACCAGTTCTCCGGCGGATGAGCAGTTCTTC. This sequence encodes CATSSPADEQFF.